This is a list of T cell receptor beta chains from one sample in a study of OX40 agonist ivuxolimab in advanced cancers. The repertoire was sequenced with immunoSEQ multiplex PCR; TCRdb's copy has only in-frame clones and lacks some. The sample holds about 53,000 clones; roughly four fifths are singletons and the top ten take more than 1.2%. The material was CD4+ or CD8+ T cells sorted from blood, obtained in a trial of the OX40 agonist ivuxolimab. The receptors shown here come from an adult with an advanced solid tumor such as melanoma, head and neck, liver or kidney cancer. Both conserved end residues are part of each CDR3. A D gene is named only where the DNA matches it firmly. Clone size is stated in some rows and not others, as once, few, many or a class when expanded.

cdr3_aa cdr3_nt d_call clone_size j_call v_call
CASNGLAGYEQYF TGTGCCAGCAACGGACTAGCGGGCTACGAGCAGTACTTC TRBD2 . TRBJ2-7 TRBV6-1
CASSLVLEGETQYF TGCGCCAGCAGCTTGGTACTAGAAGGGGAGACCCAGTACTTC . . TRBJ2-5 TRBV5-1
CASSPTTSSYNEQFF TGTGCCAGCTCACCAACGACTAGCTCCTACAATGAGCAGTTCTTC . . TRBJ2-1 TRBV18
CASSQREGGANEKLFF TGCGCCAGCAGCCAGAGGGAGGGAGGGGCTAATGAAAAACTGTTTTTT . . TRBJ1-4 TRBV4-1
CASSLDRGGTEAFF TGTGCCAGCAGCTTGGACAGGGGGGGGACTGAAGCTTTCTTT TRBD1 . TRBJ1-1 TRBV11-2
CASSLQGINEKLFF TGTGCCAGCAGCTTACAGGGGATTAATGAAAAACTGTTTTTT TRBD1 . TRBJ1-4 TRBV5-5
CASSLEGRDSTDTQYF TGTGCCAGCAGTTTAGAGGGACGGGACTCCACAGATACGCAGTATTTT . . TRBJ2-3 TRBV27
CASSLDLWGAGTGELFF TGTGCCAGCAGCTTGGACTTATGGGGGGCGGGCACCGGGGAGCTGTTTTTT . . TRBJ2-2 TRBV11-3
CASSIGSGETQYF TGTGCCAGTAGTATAGGTAGCGGGGAGACCCAGTACTTC TRBD2 few TRBJ2-5 TRBV19
CAWNTLGHKYF TGTGCCTGGAACACGCTGGGCCACAAGTACTTC . . TRBJ2-7 TRBV30
CASSLEAGRTDTQYF TGTGCCAGCAGCTTGGAGGCAGGGCGAACAGATACGCAGTATTTT . . TRBJ2-3 TRBV5-4
CASRDGSLRFYGYTF TGTGCCAGTAGAGACGGATCACTCCGCTTTTATGGCTACACCTTC . . TRBJ1-2 TRBV19
CASSSPSQGVNGYTF TGTGCCAGCAGCTCACCCTCACAGGGGGTCAATGGCTACACCTTC TRBD1 . TRBJ1-2 TRBV11-1
CASSFWYSPGNTIYF TGTGCCAGCAGCTTTTGGTATTCCCCTGGAAACACCATATATTTT . . TRBJ1-3 TRBV7-8
CASVASGRANEQFF TGTGCCAGCGTGGCTAGCGGGAGGGCCAATGAGCAGTTCTTC TRBD2 . TRBJ2-1 TRBV6-5
CASTAGTSGNTIYF TGTGCCAGCACCGCCGGGACCTCTGGAAACACCATATATTTT . . TRBJ1-3 TRBV6-1
CASSNTLAGYEQYF TGTGCCAGCAGCAATACGCTAGCGGGGTACGAGCAGTACTTC . . TRBJ2-7 TRBV21-1
CASSTGLGPIYEQYF TGTGCCAGCAGCACAGGACTTGGGCCAATTTACGAGCAGTACTTC . . TRBJ2-7 TRBV28
CASSFRQGGTDTQYF TGTGCCAGCAGTTTCCGACAGGGGGGGACAGATACGCAGTATTTT TRBD1 . TRBJ2-3 TRBV27
CASSLQGRFTGELFF TGTGCCAGCTCACTTCAGGGGAGGTTCACCGGGGAGCTGTTTTTT . once TRBJ2-2 TRBV18
CASSQDRRGARAGAGTDTQYF TGCGCCAGCAGCCAAGATCGGAGAGGGGCCCGAGCGGGAGCCGGCACAGATACGCAGTATTTT TRBD2 . TRBJ2-3 TRBV4-1
CASSVGPGQTEAFF TGTGCCAGCAGCGTAGGGCCAGGACAGACTGAAGCTTTCTTT . . TRBJ1-1 TRBV9
CASSKTAQSSYEQYF TGTGCCAGCAGCAAGACAGCTCAGAGCTCCTACGAGCAGTACTTC . . TRBJ2-7 TRBV5-6
CASSPHGQGFQPQHF TGTGCCAGCAGTCCCCACGGACAGGGCTTTCAGCCCCAGCATTTT TRBD1 . TRBJ1-5 TRBV27
CASSPSDEQYF TGTGCCAGCAGCCCCTCGGACGAGCAGTACTTC . . TRBJ2-7 TRBV11-2
CASSLERGWNTGELFF TGTGCCAGCAGCCTAGAGCGGGGGTGGAACACCGGGGAGCTGTTTTTT TRBD2 . TRBJ2-2 TRBV7-2
CSGGRGTDTQYF TGCAGCGGAGGGAGGGGCACAGATACGCAGTATTTT TRBD2 . TRBJ2-3 TRBV29-1
CASSATGSSRYEQYF TGTGCCAGCAGCGCCACAGGGTCGAGCAGGTACGAGCAGTACTTC . . TRBJ2-7 TRBV9
CASSLDRTNTGELFF TGTGCCAGCAGCTTGGACCGAACCAACACCGGGGAGCTGTTTTTT . . TRBJ2-2 TRBV7-2
CASSATGGMSAEAFF TGTGCCAGCAGTGCCACAGGGGGCATGAGCGCTGAAGCTTTCTTT TRBD1 . TRBJ1-1 TRBV25-1
CASSIDSRSGYTF TGTGCCAGTAGTATAGATTCCAGGTCGGGCTACACCTTC . . TRBJ1-2 TRBV19
CASRQTGFSGELFF TGTGCCAGTAGGCAGACAGGGTTCTCCGGGGAGCTGTTTTTT TRBD1 . TRBJ2-2 TRBV19
CASSLTGAGWETQYF TGTGCCAGCAGCTTAACAGGGGCGGGGTGGGAGACCCAGTACTTC . . TRBJ2-5 TRBV7-3
CASSTQDRGYGYTF TGTGCCAGCAGCACCCAGGACAGGGGTTACGGCTACACCTTC TRBD1 . TRBJ1-2 TRBV11-3
CASSLPMDRPYGYTF TGTGCCAGCAGTTTGCCAATGGACCGACCATATGGCTACACCTTC . few TRBJ1-2 TRBV6-6
CASSPARDRRNTIYF TGTGCCAGCAGCCCCGCCCGGGACAGGCGAAACACCATATATTTT TRBD1 . TRBJ1-3 TRBV7-8
CASSLSGTGSFSGNTIYF TGCGCCAGCAGCTTGTCGGGGACGGGTTCCTTCTCTGGAAACACCATATATTTT . . TRBJ1-3 TRBV5-1